This TCR beta chain originates from a study of early T cells in non-severe SARS-CoV-2 infection (dated by TCRdb to the early 2020s). The study in broad terms: Because TCR sequencing was done on bulk RNA from unsorted whole blood, the alpha and beta chains could not be paired. Study-wide findings and limitations: VDJdb matching was skewed toward anti-spike CD8 responses and likely underestimated virus-specific expansions, missing private and CD4 specificities.

Library construction relied on 5' RACE. Sequencing was carried out with a NextSeq 500. In the TCR library protocol, unique molecular identifiers were attached to individual cDNA molecules to correct for PCR bias and sequencing error. Both TCR alpha and beta chains were sequenced, and tight co-correlation was observed between alpha and beta sequence abundances in each sample. The study's processing was this. Decombinator V4 was used to annotate the V gene, J gene and CDR3 of the TCR sequences. Expanded TCRs were defined as changing significantly between any two time points under a Poisson model with p below 0.0001. TCR abundances were normalised to the total number of TCRs sequenced per sample and were expressed as counts per million. TRAV1-2 paired with TRAJ12, TRAJ20 or TRAJ33 defined MAIT TCRs, while TRAV10 paired with TRAJ18 defined iNKT TCRs. A search of VDJdb, accessed on 1 November 2021, was run for TCRs annotated to CMV, EBV and SARS-CoV-2, with TCRs annotated for multiple antigens excluded. The public sequencing data were trimmed at Q25 with fastp and processed into clonotypes with MiXCR by TCRdb, which kept only in-frame beta chains. Duplicate CDR3 protein sequences are folded into a single record with the most common DNA and genes. The authors' filters were not applied to this entry. This sample comprises some 91,000 distinct CDR3 sequences, approximately 11% of them detected only once. Of the sample, 4.7% is held by the ten largest clones.

This clonotype was found many times. Its antigen remains undetermined. One base away there is no much larger clone; base qualities are not given. Trimming takes 0 bases from V and 3 bases from J, and the germline ends sit 13 bases apart. From the cysteine up to the phenylalanine, the CDR3 has a length of 15 residues. The retained sequence is limited to the CDR3, 45 bases, with the frame set at the first base. From a lookup of the germline V gene (reference sequence), CDR1 and CDR2 are DFQATT and SNEGSKA. This was a case-control study nested in a cohort of healthcare workers in London, UK, who had nasopharyngeal swab PCR tests and blood samples taken every week. Healthcare workers were enrolled in the week of the UK lockdown, from 23 to 31 March 2020, and were followed every week for up to roughly 15 weeks.

The receptor's source is an adult who was a healthcare worker with PCR-confirmed SARS-CoV-2 infection or an uninfected control (not recorded which). Specimen: whole blood, collected at baseline. The rearrangement joined TRBV20-1 to TRBJ2-3, with the D call perhaps TRBD1 or TRBD2, as 6 bases match in each case. The CDR3 protein: CSARDPRGPTDTQYF. The DNA sequence is given as TGCAGTGCTAGAGACCCCCGGGGGCCGACAGATACGCAGTATTTT.